Here is one T cell receptor beta chain with its context. Authors' data handling: Counts of nucleated cells, estimated from reference gene primer amplification, were obtained. Repertoires were generated with immunoSEQ multiplex PCR, while TCRdb's copy carries only in-frame clones and drops some. D and trimming come from the DNA, and the V and J calls and clone size come from that table. Of 150,000 to 200,000 clones in the sample, roughly 86% were seen once. The sample comes from a study of blood T cell repertoires in COVID-19. Turning to the study itself: Sample material is recorded as cDNA or gDNA derived from T cells, B-cell-depleted T cells, or PBMCs.

The CDR3 consists of 13 residues. Trimming stripped 3 bases from V and 5 bases from J, with 8 bases between. Per germline, CDR1 MNHEY and CDR2 SMNVEV (reference sequence). In terms of age and location, participants ranged from roughly 18 to 90 years and lived in about 25 US areas. V gene TRBV27 combines with J gene TRBJ1-5; tentative D call: TRBD1 (5 bases). The TCR originated in a woman aged 40 to 50 in a cohort exposed to, infected with or recovered from COVID-19 (not recorded which). Specimen: PBMCs or T cells enriched from blood (not recorded which). CDR3 sequence: CASSFGADQPQHF. The CDR3 DNA sequence: TGTGCCAGCAGTTTTGGGGCGGATCAGCCCCAGCATTTT.